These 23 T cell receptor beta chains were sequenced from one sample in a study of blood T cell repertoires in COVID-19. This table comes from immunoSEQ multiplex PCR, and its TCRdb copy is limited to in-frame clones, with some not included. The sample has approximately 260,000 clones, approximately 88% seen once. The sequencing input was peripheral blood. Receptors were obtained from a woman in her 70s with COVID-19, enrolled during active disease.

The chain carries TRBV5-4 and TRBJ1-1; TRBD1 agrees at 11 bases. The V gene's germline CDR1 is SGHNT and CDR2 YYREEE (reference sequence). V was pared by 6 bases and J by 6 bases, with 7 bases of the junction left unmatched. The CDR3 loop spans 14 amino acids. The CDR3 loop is CASTMDRGLSEAFF. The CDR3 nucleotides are TGTGCCAGCACCATGGACAGGGGGCTCTCTGAAGCTTTCTTT.

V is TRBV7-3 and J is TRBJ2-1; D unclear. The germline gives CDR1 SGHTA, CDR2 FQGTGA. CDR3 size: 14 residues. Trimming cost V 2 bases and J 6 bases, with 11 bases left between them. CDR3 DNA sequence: TGTGCCAGCAGCTTAGGTGGCCCCGCCAATGAGCAGTTCTTC. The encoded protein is CASSLGGPANEQFF.

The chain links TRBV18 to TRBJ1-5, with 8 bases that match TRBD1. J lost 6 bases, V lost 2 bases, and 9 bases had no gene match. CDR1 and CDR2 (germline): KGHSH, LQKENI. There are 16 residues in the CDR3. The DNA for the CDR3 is TGTGCCAGCTCACCATCCACAGGGGGTCGGAGTCAGCCCCAGCATTTT. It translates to CASSPSTGGRSQPQHF.

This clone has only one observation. CDR3 sequence reads: CAISDTSVYEQYF. CDR3 sequence (DNA): TGTGCCATCAGTGACACTAGCGTCTACGAGCAGTACTTC. The V gene is TRBV10-3, the J gene TRBJ2-7; TRBD2 aligns across 7 bases. The V and J ends lost 3 bases and 3 bases, in that order; junction bases with no gene match: 2. Germline CDR1 reads ENHRY; CDR2 reads SYGVKD. CDR3 length: 13 residues.

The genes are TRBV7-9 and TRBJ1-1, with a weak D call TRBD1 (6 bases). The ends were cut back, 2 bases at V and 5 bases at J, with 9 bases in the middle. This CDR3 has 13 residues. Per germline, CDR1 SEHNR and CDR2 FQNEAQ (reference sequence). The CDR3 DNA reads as TGTGCCAGCAGCTTAAAGGGGGAGACTGAAGCTTTCTTT. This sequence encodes CASSLKGETEAFF.

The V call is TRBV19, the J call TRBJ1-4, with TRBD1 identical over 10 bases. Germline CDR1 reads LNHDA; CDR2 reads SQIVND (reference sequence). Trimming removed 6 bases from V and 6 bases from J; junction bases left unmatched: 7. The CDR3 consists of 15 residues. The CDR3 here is CASRVPGTGDEKLFF. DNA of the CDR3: TGTGCCAGTAGGGTACCGGGGACAGGGGATGAAAAACTGTTTTTT.

The CDR3: CASSQVPRLTNEKLFF. The CDR3 DNA reads TGCGCCAGCAGCCAAGTTCCGCGGTTGACTAATGAAAAACTGTTTTTT. The J gene is TRBJ1-4, the V gene TRBV4-1; D gene ambiguous. The V gene lost 1 base and the J gene lost 2 bases, with 11 bases spanning the gap. This CDR3 has 16 amino acids. The V gene's germline CDR1 is MGHRA and CDR2 YSYEKL.

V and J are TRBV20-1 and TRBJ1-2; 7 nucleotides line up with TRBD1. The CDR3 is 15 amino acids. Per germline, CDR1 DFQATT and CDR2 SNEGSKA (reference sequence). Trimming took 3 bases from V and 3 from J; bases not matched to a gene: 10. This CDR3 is CSASQGQLYYYGYTF. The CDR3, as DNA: TGCAGTGCTAGTCAGGGACAGCTTTATTACTATGGCTACACCTTC.

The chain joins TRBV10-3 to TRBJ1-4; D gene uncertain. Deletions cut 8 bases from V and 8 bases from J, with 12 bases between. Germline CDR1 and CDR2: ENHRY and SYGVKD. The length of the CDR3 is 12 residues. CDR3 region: CAIGGQREKLFF. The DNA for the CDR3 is TGTGCCATCGGAGGTCAACGGGAAAAACTGTTTTTT.

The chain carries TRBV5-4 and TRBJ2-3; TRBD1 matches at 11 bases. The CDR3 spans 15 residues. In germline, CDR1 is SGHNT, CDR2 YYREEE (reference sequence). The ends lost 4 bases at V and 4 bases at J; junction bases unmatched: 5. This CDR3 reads CASSPGQGASDTQYF. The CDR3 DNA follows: TGTGCCAGCAGCCCAGGACAGGGGGCATCAGATACGCAGTATTTT.

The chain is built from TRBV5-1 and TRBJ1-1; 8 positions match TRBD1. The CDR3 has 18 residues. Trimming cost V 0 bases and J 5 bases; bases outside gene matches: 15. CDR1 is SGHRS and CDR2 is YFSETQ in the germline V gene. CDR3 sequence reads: CASSLAGGTGDRGTEAFF. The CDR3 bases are TGCGCCAGCAGCTTGGCCGGGGGGACAGGAGATAGGGGAACTGAAGCTTTCTTT.

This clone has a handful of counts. The CDR3 DNA follows: TGTGCCAGCGGGTCGGGGACTCACGTCCGCGAGCAGTACTTC. Translated: CASGSGTHVREQYF. This sequence joins TRBV27 and TRBJ2-7, with a weak D call TRBD2 (6 bases). Trimming shortened V by 8 bases and J by 6 bases, and 20 bases separated the two germline ends. CDR3 size: 14 residues. Germline V gives CDR1 MNHEY, CDR2 SMNVEV (reference sequence).

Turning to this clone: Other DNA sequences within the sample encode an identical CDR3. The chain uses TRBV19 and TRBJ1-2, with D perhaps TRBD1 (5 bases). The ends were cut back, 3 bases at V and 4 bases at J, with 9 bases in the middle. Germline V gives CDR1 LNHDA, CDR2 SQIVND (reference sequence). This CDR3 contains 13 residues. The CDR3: CASSIDRSYGYTF. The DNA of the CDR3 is TGTGCCAGTAGTATTGACAGAAGCTATGGCTACACCTTC. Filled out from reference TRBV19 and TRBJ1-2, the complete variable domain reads DGGITQSPKYLFRKEGQNVTLSCEQNLNHDAMYWYRQDPGQGLRLIYYSQIVNDFQKGDIAEGYSVSREKKESFPLTVTSAQKNPTAFYLCASSIDRSYGYTFGSGTRLTVV.

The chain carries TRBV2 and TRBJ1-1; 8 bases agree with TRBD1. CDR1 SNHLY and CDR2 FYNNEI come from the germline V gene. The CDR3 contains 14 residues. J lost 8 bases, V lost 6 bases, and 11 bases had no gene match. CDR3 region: CASRRSGTGSEAFF. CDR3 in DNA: TGTGCCAGCAGGCGTTCCGGGACAGGATCCGAAGCTTTCTTT.

The DNA for the CDR3 is TGTGCCAGCTCGGAGGGAGTTGGCTATGGCTACACCTTC. Its translation: CASSEGVGYGYTF. The rearrangement joins TRBV18 to TRBJ1-2; D remains unclear. The germline V gene has CDR1 KGHSH and CDR2 LQKENI. V was cut by 6 bases and J by 4 bases, with 12 bases left in between. This CDR3 has 13 residues.

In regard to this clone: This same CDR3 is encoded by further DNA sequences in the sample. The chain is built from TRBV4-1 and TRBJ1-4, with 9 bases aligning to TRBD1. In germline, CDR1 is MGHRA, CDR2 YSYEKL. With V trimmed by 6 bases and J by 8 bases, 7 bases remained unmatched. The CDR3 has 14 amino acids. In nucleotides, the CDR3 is TGCGCCAGCAGGGACAGGGGCGGTGGGGAAAAACTGTTTTTT. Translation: CASRDRGGGEKLFF.

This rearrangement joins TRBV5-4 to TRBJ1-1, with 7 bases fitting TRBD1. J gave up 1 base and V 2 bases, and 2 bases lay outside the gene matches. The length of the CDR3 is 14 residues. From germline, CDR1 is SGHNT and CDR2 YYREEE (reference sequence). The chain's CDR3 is CASSFRDRNTEAFF. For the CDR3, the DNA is TGTGCCAGCAGCTTCCGGGACAGGAACACTGAAGCTTTCTTT.

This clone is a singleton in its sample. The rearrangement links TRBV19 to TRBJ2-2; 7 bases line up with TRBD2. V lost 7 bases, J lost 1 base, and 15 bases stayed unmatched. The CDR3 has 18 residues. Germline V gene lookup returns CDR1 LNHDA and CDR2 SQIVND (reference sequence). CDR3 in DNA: TGTGCCAGTACTAATCTTCTTATGACTAGCCAGAACACCGGGGAGCTGTTTTTT. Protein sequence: CASTNLLMTSQNTGELFF. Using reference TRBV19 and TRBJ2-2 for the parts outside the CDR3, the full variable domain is DGGITQSPKYLFRKEGQNVTLSCEQNLNHDAMYWYRQDPGQGLRLIYYSQIVNDFQKGDIAEGYSVSREKKESFPLTVTSAQKNPTAFYLCASTNLLMTSQNTGELFFGEGSRLTVL.

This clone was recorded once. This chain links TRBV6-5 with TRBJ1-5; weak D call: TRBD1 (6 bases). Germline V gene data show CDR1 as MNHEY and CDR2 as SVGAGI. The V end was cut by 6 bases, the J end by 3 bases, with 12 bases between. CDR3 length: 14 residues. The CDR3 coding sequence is TGTGCCAGCAGAACAGGACAGCTCAATCAGCCCCAGCATTTT. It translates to CASRTGQLNQPQHF.

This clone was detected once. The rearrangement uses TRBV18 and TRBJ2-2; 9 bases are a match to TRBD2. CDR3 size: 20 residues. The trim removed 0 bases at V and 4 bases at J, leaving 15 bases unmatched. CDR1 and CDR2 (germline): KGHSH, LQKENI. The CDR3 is CASSPPNAQGSGSGTGELFF. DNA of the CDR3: TGTGCCAGCTCACCACCGAATGCCCAGGGTAGCGGGAGTGGCACCGGGGAGCTGTTTTTT.

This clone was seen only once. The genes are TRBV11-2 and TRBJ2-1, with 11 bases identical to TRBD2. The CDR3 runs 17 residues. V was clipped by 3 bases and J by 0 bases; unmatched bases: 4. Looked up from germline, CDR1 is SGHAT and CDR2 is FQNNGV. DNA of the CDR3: TGTGCCAGCAGCTTGGGACTAGCGGAGGACTCCTACAATGAGCAGTTCTTC. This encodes CASSLGLAEDSYNEQFF. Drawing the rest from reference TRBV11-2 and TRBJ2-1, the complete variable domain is EAGVAQSPRYKIIEKRQSVAFWCNPISGHATLYWYQQILGQGPKLLIQFQNNGVVDDSQLPKDRFSAERLKGVDSTLKIQPAKLEDSAVYLCASSLGLAEDSYNEQFFGPGTRLTVL.

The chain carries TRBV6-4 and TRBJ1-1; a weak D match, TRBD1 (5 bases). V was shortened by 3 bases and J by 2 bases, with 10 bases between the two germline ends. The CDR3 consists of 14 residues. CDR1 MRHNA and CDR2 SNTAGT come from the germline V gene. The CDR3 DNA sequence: TGTGCCAGCAGTGAAGGACATCCTAACACTGAAGCTTTCTTT. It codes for CASSEGHPNTEAFF.

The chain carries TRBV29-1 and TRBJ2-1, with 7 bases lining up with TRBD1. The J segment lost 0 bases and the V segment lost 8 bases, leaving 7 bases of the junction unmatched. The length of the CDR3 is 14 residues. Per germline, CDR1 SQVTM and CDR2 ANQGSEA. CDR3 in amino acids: CSFTGAPSYNEQFF. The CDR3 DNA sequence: TGCAGCTTTACAGGGGCCCCCTCCTACAATGAGCAGTTCTTC.